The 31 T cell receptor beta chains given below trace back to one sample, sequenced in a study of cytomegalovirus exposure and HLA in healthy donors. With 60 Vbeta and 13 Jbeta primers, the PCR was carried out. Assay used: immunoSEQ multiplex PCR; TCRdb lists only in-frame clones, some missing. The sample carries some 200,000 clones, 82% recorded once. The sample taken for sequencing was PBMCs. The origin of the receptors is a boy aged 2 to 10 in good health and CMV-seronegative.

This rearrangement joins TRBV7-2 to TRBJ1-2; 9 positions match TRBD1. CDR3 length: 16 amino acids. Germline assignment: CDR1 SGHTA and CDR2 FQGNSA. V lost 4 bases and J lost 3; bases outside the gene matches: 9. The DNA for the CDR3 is TGTGCCAGCAGCTCAACGTATACAGGGGGCCACTATGGCTACACCTTC. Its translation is CASSSTYTGGHYGYTF. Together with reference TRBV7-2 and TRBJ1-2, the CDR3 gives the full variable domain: GAGVSQSPSNKVTEKGKDVELRCDPISGHTALYWYRQSLGQGLEFLIYFQGNSAPDKSGLPSDRFSAERTGGSVSTLTIQRTQQEDSAVYLCASSSTYTGGHYGYTFGSGTRLTVV.

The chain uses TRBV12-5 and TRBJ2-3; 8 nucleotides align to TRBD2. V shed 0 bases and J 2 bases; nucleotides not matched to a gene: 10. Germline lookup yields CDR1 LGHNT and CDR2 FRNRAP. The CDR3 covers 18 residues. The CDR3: CASGLVYMSGGATDTQYF. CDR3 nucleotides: TGTGCTAGTGGTTTGGTGTATATGAGCGGGGGAGCCACAGATACGCAGTATTTT.

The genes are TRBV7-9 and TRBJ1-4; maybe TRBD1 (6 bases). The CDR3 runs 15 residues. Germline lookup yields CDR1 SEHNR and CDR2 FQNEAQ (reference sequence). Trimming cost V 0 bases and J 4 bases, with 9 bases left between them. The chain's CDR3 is CASSLAGQSNEKLFF. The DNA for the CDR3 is TGTGCCAGCAGCTTAGCTGGACAGAGTAATGAAAAACTGTTTTTT.

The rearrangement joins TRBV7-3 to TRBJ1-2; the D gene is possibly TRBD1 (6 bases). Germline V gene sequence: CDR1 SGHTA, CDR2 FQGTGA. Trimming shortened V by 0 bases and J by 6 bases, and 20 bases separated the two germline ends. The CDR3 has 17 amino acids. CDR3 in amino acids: CASSLTPTGTKGDGYTF. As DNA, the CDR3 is TGTGCCAGCAGCTTAACCCCCACAGGGACAAAGGGGGATGGCTACACCTTC.

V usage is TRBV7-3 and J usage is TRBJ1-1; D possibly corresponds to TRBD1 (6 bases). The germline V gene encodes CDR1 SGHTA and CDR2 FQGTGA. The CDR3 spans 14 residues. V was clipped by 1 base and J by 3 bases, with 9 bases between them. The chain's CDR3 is CASSLIGGDTEAFF. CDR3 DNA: TGTGCCAGCAGCTTAATAGGGGGAGACACTGAAGCTTTCTTT.

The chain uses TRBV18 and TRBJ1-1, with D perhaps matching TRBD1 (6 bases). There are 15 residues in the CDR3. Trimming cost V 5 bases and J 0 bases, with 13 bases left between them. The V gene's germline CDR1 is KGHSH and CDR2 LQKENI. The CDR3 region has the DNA TGTGCCAGCTCAACGCGGACAGTTATGAACACTGAAGCTTTCTTT. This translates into CASSTRTVMNTEAFF.

CDR3 DNA sequence: TGCGCCAGCAGCTTGGTGGGGGCTAGCGGGGGGGCACAAGATACGCAGTATTTT. This gives the protein CASSLVGASGGAQDTQYF. This rearrangement joins TRBV5-1 to TRBJ2-3; TRBD2 matches 12 bases. After removal of 0 bases from V and 5 bases from J, the junction contained 10 bases not matched to a gene. Germline loops: CDR1 SGHRS, CDR2 YFSETQ. The CDR3 has 18 amino acids.

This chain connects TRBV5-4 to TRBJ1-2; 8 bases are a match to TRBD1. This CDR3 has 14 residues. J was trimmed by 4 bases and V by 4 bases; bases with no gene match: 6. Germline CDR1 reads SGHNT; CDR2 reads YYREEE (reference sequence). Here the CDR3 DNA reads TGTGCCAGCAGCGCGGGACAGGCGGGCTATGGCTACACCTTC. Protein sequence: CASSAGQAGYGYTF. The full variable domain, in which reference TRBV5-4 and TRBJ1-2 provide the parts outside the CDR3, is ETGVTQSPTHLIKTRGQQVTLRCSSQSGHNTVSWYQQALGQGPQFIFQYYREEENGRGNFPPRFSGLQFPNYSSELNVNALELDDSALYLCASSAGQAGYGYTFGSGTRLTVV.

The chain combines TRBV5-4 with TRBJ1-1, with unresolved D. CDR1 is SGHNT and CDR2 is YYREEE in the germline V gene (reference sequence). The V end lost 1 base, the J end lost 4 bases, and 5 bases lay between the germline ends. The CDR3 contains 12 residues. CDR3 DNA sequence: TGTGCCAGCAGCTTGTACACCACTGAAGCTTTCTTT. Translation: CASSLYTTEAFF. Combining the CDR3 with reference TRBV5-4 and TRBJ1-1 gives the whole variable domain ETGVTQSPTHLIKTRGQQVTLRCSSQSGHNTVSWYQQALGQGPQFIFQYYREEENGRGNFPPRFSGLQFPNYSSELNVNALELDDSALYLCASSLYTTEAFFGQGTRLTVV.

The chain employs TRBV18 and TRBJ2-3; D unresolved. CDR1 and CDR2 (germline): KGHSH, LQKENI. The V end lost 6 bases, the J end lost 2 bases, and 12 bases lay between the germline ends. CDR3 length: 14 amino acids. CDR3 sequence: CASSVMEFTDTQYF. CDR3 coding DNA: TGTGCCAGCTCGGTAATGGAGTTCACAGATACGCAGTATTTT.

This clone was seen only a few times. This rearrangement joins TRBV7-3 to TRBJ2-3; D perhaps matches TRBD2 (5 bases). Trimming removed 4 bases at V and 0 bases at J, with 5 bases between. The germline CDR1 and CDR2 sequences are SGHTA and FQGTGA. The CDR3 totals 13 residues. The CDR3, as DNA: TGTGCCAGCAGCTGGACTAGCACAGATACGCAGTATTTT. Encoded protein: CASSWTSTDTQYF. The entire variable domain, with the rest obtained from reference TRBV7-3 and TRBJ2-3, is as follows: GAGVSQTPSNKVTEKGKYVELRCDPISGHTALYWYRQSLGQGPEFLIYFQGTGAADDSGLPNDRFFAVRPEGSVSTLKIQRTERGDSAVYLCASSWTSTDTQYFGPGTRLTVL.

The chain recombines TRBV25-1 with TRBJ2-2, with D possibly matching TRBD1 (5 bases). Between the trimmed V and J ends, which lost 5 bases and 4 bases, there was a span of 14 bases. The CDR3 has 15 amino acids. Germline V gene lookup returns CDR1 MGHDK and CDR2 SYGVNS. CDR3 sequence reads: CASSSPGYLTGELFF. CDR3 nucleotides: TGTGCCAGCAGTTCTCCAGGGTACCTCACCGGGGAGCTGTTTTTT.

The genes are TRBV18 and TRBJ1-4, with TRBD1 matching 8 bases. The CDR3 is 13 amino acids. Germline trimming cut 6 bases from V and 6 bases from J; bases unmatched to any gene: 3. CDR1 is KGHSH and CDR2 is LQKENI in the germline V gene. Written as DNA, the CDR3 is TGTGCCAGCTCCAGGGGGCAGGATGAAAAACTGTTTTTT. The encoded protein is CASSRGQDEKLFF.

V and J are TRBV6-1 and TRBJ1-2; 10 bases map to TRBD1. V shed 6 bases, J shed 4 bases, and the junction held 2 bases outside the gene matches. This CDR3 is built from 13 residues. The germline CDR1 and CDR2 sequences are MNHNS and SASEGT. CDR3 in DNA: TGTGCCAGCAGGGGGACAGGGGCCTATGGCTACACCTTC. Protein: CASRGTGAYGYTF.

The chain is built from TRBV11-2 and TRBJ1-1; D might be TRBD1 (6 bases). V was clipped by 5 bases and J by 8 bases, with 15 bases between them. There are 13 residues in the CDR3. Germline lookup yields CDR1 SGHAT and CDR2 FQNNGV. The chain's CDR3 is CASSPQTGREAFF. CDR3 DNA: TGTGCCAGCAGCCCGCAGACAGGCCGAGAAGCTTTCTTT.

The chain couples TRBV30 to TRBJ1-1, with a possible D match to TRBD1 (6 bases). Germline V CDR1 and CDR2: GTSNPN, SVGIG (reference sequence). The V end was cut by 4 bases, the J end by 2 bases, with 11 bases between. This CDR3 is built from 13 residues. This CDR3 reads CAWTWTANTEAFF. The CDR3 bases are TGTGCCTGGACCTGGACAGCAAACACTGAAGCTTTCTTT.

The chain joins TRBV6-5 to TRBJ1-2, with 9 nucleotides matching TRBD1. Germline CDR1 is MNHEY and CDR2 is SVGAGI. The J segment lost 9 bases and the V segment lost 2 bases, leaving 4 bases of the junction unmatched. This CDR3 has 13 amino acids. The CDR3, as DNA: TGTGCCAGCAGTTACGCGGACAGGGGAAGCTACACCTTC. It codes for CASSYADRGSYTF.

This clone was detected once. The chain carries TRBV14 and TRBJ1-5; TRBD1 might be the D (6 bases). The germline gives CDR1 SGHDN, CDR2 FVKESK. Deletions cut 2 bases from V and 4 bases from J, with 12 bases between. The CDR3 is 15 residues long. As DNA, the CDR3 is TGTGCCAGCAGCCAACCTGAACAGGGAAATCAGCCCCAGCATTTT. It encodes CASSQPEQGNQPQHF.

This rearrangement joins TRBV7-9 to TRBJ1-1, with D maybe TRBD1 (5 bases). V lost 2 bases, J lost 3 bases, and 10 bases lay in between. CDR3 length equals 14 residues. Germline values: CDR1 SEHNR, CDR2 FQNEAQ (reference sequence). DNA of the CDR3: TGTGCCAGCAGCTTAACAGCGGGGGACACTGAAGCTTTCTTT. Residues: CASSLTAGDTEAFF.

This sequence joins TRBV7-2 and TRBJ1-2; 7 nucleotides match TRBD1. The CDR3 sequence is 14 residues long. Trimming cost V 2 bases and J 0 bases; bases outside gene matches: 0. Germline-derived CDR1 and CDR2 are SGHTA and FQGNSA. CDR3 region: CASSLQGANYGYTF. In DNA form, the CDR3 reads TGTGCCAGCAGCTTACAGGGGGCTAACTATGGCTACACCTTC.

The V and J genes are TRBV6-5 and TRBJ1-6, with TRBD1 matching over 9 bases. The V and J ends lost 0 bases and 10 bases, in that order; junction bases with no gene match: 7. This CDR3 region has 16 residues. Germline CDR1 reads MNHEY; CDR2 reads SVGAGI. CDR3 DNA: TGTGCCAGCAGTTACTCGTTACGGACAGGGGTATCACCCCTCCACTTT. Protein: CASSYSLRTGVSPLHF.

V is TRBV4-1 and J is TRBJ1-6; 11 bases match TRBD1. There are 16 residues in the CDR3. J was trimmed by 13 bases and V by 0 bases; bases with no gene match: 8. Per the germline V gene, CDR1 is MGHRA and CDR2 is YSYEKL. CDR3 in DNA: TGCGCCAGCAGCCAAGATCGGGGGACAGGGGGTTTGCCCCTCCACTTT. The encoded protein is CASSQDRGTGGLPLHF.

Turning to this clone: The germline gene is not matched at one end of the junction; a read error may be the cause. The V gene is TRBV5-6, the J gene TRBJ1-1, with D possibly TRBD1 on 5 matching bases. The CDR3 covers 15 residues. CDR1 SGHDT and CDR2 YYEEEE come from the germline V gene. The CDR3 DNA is TGTGCCGGCAGCTTCTCGGGCAGGGTGAACACTGAAGCTTTCTTT. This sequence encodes CAGSFSGRVNTEAFF. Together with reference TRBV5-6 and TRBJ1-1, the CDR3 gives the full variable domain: DAGVTQSPTHLIKTRGQQVTLRCSPKSGHDTVSWYQQALGQGPQFIFQYYEEEERQRGNFPDRFSGHQFPNYSSELNVNALLLGDSALYLCAGSFSGRVNTEAFFGQGTRLTVV.

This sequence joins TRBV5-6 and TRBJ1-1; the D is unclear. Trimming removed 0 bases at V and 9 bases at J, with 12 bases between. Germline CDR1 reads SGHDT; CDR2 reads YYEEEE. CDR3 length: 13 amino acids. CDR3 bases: TGTGCCAGCAGCTTGGCCGGGGTTATGAAAGCTTTCTTT. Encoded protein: CASSLAGVMKAFF.

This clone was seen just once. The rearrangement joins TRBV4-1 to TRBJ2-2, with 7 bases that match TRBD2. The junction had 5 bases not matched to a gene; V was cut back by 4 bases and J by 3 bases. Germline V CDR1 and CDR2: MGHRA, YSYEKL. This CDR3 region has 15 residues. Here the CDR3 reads CASSRGRGDTGELFF. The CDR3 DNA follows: TGCGCCAGCAGCCGCGGGAGAGGGGACACCGGGGAGCTGTTTTTT.

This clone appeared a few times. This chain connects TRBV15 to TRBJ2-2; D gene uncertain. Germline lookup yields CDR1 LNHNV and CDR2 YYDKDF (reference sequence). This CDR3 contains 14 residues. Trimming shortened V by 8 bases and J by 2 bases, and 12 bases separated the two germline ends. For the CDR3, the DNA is TGTGCCACCGTCGGGTCCGCAAACACCGGGGAGCTGTTTTTT. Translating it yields CATVGSANTGELFF.

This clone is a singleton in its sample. The CDR3 region has the DNA TGTGCCAGCAGCTTAGACAGGGCCCCAGATACGCAGTATTTT. Protein sequence: CASSLDRAPDTQYF. The chain combines TRBV7-6 with TRBJ2-3; tentative D call: TRBD1 (6 bases). This CDR3 region has 14 residues. Between the trimmed V and J ends, which lost 1 base and 4 bases, there was a span of 9 bases. The germline V gene has CDR1 SGHVS and CDR2 FNYEAQ.

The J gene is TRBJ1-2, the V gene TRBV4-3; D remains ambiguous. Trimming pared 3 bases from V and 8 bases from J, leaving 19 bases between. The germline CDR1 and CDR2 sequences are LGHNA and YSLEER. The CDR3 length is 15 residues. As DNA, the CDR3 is TGCGCCAGCAGCCACGGAGGTGGTGAGGTTAGCGGCTACACCTTC. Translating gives CASSHGGGEVSGYTF.

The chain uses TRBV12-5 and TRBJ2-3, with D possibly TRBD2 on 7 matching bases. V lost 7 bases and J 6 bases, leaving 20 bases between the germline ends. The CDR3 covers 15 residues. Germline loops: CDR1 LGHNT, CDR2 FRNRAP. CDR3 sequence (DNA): TGTGCTAGTGCCGGGGGGCCCGGCTTTCGCGATACGCAGTATTTT. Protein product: CASAGGPGFRDTQYF.

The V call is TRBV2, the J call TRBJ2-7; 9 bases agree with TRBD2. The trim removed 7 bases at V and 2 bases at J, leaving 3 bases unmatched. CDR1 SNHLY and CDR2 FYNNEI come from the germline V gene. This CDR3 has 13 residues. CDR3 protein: CASKGGGAYEQYF. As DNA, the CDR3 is TGTGCCAGCAAGGGCGGGGGGGCCTACGAGCAGTACTTC.

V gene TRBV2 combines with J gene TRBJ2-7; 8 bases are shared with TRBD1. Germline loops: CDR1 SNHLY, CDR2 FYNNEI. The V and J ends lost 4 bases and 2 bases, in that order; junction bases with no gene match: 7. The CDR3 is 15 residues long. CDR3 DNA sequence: TGTGCCAGCAGTGCCGGACAGGGAACTACCTACGAGCAGTACTTC. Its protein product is CASSAGQGTTYEQYF.